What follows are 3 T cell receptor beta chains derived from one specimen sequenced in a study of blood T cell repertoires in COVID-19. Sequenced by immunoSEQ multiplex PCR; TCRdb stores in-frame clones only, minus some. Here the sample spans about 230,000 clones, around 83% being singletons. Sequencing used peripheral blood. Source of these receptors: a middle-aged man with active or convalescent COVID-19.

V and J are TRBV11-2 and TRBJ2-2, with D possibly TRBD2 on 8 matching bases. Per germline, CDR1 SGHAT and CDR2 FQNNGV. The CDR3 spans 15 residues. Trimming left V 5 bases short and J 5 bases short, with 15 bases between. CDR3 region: CASSPGQRGTGELFF. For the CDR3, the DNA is TGTGCCAGCAGCCCGGGACAGCGGGGGACCGGGGAGCTGTTTTTT.

Here the CDR3 DNA reads TGTGCCAGCAGTTTATCTACAGGGGGCGTCTACAATGAGCAGTTCTTC. This gives the protein CASSLSTGGVYNEQFF. The chain links TRBV27 to TRBJ2-1, with TRBD1 matching 9 bases. This CDR3 region has 16 residues. The J segment lost 3 bases and the V segment lost 0 bases, leaving 3 bases of the junction unmatched. CDR1 is MNHEY and CDR2 is SMNVEV in the germline V gene (reference sequence).

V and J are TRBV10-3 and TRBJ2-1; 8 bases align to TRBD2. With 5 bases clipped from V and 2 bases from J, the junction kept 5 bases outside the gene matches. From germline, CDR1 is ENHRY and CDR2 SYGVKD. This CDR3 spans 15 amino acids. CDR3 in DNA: TGTGCCATCAGTATAGCGGGGAGTACCTACAATGAGCAGTTCTTC. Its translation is CAISIAGSTYNEQFF.